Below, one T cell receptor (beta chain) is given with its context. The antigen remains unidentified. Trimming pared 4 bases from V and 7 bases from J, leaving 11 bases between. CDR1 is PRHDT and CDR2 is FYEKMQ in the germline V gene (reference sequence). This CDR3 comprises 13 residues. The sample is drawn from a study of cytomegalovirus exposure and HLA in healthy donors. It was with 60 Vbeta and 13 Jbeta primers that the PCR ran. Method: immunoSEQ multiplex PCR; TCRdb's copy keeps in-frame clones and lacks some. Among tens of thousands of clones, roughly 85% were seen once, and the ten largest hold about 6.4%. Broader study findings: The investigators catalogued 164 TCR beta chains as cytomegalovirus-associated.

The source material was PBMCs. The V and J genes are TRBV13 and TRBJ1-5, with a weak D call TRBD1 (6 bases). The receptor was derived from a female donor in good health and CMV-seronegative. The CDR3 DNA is TGTGCCAGCAGCTCGAGGGGGAAACAGCCCCAGCATTTT. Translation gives CASSSRGKQPQHF.